Below are 16 T cell receptor beta chains sequenced from a single sample in a study of breast tumors, draining lymph nodes, adjacent tissues. In TCRdb, the multiplex PCR reads were re-called with MiXCR into one record per CDR3 protein. The data contain around 130,000 distinct CDR3 sequences, less than 35% of them singletons. Breast cancer patients provided tissue from their axillary draining lymph nodes. What was sequenced was axillary lymph node tissue. Receptor source: a female donor with breast cancer. Some clones in this sample may be carry-over from other donors' samples.

This clonotype was seen only once. A much larger clone lies a single base off, so this may be a read error. The CDR3 sequence: CASSEPWGANTRALFF. DNA for the CDR3: TGTGCCAGCAGCGAGCCGTGGGGGGCGAACACCAGGGCGCTGTTTTTT. The chain couples TRBV7-2 to TRBJ2-2, with D tentatively TRBD1 or TRBD2 (6 bases each). This CDR3 has 16 amino acids. Deletions cut 5 bases from V and 13 bases from J, with 26 bases between. CDR1 is SGHTA, CDR2 FQGNSA, per germline.

This clonotype was found many times. V usage is TRBV12-3 or TRBV12-4 and J usage is TRBJ1-2; maybe TRBD1 (5 bases). The CDR3 sequence is 14 residues long. V lost 3 bases to trimming and J lost 6 bases, with 14 bases between them. The CDR3 DNA follows: TGTGCCAGCAGTTTTCGCCTAGGGGAGGATGGCTACACCTTC. Its translation: CASSFRLGEDGYTF.

This CDR3 is CASRLPGSRWGYTF. The CDR3 DNA sequence: TGTGCCAGCAGACTCCCAGGGTCTCGGTGGGGCTACACCTTC. The rearrangement joins TRBV6-2 or TRBV6-3 to TRBJ1-2; D possibly corresponds to TRBD1 (5 bases). Germline CDR1 and CDR2: MNHEY and SVGEGT. The V end lost 6 bases, the J end lost 8 bases, and 19 bases lay between the germline ends. The CDR3 runs to 14 residues.

This clonotype was recorded many times. V usage is TRBV19 and J usage is TRBJ1-2; D unresolved. The V gene's germline CDR1 is LNHDA and CDR2 SQIVND (reference sequence). The ends were cut back, 4 bases at V and 2 bases at J, with 11 bases in the middle. The CDR3 contains 14 residues. DNA of the CDR3: TGTGCCAGTAGTAACGCGGCAACAAACTATGGCTACACCTTC. It is translated as CASSNAATNYGYTF.

The chain couples TRBV20-1 to TRBJ2-1; 9 bases map to TRBD1. This CDR3 contains 15 residues. The V gene's germline CDR1 is DFQATT and CDR2 SNEGSKA (reference sequence). V was pared by 1 base and J by 6 bases, with 7 bases of the junction left unmatched. The CDR3 coding sequence is TGCAGTGCTAGAGTCGCCGGGACAGGGTCCAATGAGCAGTTCTTC. It specifies CSARVAGTGSNEQFF.

This clonotype was counted many times. The rearrangement links TRBV30 to TRBJ2-7, with D perhaps given as TRBD1 or TRBD2 (5 bases each). The CDR3 extends over 13 amino acids. Germline CDR1 and CDR2: GTSNPN and SVGIG (reference sequence). V lost 0 bases and J 5 bases, leaving 11 bases between the germline ends. This chain's CDR3 is CAWSVPGTHEQYV. The CDR3 DNA is TGTGCCTGGAGTGTACCCGGGACCCACGAGCAGTACGTC.

This clonotype was found many times. The J gene is TRBJ2-2, the V gene TRBV11-1; no definite D call. Trimming stripped 5 bases from V and 4 bases from J, with 20 bases between. CDR1 and CDR2 (germline): SGHAT, FQDESV (reference sequence). The CDR3 is made up of 17 amino acids. In DNA, the CDR3 is TGTGCCAGCAGCCAGACGGGTATGGGGTGGTCCACCGGGGAGCTGTTTTTT. It encodes CASSQTGMGWSTGELFF.

This clonotype has a count of ten or more. This chain links TRBV3-1 with TRBJ1-4; no clear D. Germline CDR1 and CDR2: LGHDT and YNNKEL (reference sequence). The CDR3 is made up of 16 amino acids. Deletions cut 1 base from V and 5 bases from J, with 14 bases between. The CDR3 DNA reads as TGTGCCAGCAGCCAAGGACTGGCAGGCGCGAATGAAAAACTGTTTTTT. Protein product: CASSQGLAGANEKLFF.

This clonotype was found many times. Without the conserved terminal phenylalanine or tryptophan, this CDR3 likely stems from a read error. The rearrangement uses TRBV4-2 and TRBJ1-2; no clear D gene. This CDR3 has 14 residues. V was cut by 0 bases and J by 6 bases, with 11 bases left in between. Germline assignment: CDR1 LGHNA and CDR2 YNFKEQ. CDR3 in DNA: TGTGCCAGCAGCCAAGATTTAGGGCGAAATGGCTACACCTCC. This translates into CASSQDLGRNGYTS.

As concerns this clonotype: It is likely a read error, because the conserved phenylalanine at the end of the CDR3 is missing. The limits of the CDR3 on the DNA are not certain, so only TCRdb's listed CDR3 is given. The chain uses TRBV2 and TRBJ2-1; the table's D call TRBD1 went unverified against the DNA. The germline gives CDR1 SNHLY, CDR2 FYNNEI. A total of 14 residues make up the CDR3, ends included. CDR3 sequence reads: CASSGTSSYNEREL.

The rearrangement links TRBV29-1 to TRBJ1-6, with 8 bases matching TRBD1. The germline V gene encodes CDR1 SQVTM and CDR2 ANQGSEA. J gave up 7 bases and V 8 bases, and 7 bases lay outside the gene matches. The CDR3 has 13 residues. As DNA, the CDR3 is TGCAGCTTGTTGACAGGGGACAATTCACCCCTCCACTTT. Encoded protein: CSLLTGDNSPLHF.

Concerning this clonotype itself: A much larger clone is a single base away; this may be a read error. V gene TRBV9 combines with J gene TRBJ2-7; the D gene is possibly TRBD1 (5 bases). From germline, CDR1 is SGDLS and CDR2 YYNGEE. This CDR3 has 16 amino acids. The CDR3 bases are TGTGCCAGCAGCCGGAACCGAGACAGCGATTCCTACGCGCAGTACTTC. Protein: CASSRNRDSDSYAQYF. Variable domain in full (rest from reference TRBV9 and TRBJ2-7): DSGVTQTPKHLITATGQRVTLRCSPRSGDLSVYWYQQSLDQGLQFLIQYYNGEERAKGNILERFSAQQFPDLHSELNLSSLELGDSALYFCASSRNRDSDSYAQYFGPGTRLTVT.

A remark on this clonotype: At one boundary the junction diverges from the germline segment, which might be a read error. The genes are TRBV6-1 and TRBJ2-5; D possibly corresponds to TRBD2 (6 bases). CDR1 MNHNS and CDR2 SASEGT come from the germline V gene. The CDR3 covers 15 residues. CDR3 residues: CTSSEVVGGAETQYF. The CDR3 nucleotides are TGTACCAGCAGTGAGGTTGTCGGCGGGGCGGAGACCCAGTACTTC.

This clonotype turned up a few times. V gene TRBV6-1 combines with J gene TRBJ1-1; the D is unclear. Trimming took 6 bases from V and 3 from J, leaving 11 bases between them. The CDR3 totals 13 residues. Per germline, CDR1 MNHNS and CDR2 SASEGT. Here the CDR3 reads CASRVTRDTEAFF. Here the CDR3 DNA reads TGTGCCAGCAGGGTCACTCGAGACACTGAAGCTTTCTTT.

This clonotype has ten or more counts. The genes are TRBV18 and TRBJ1-6, with 7 bases fitting TRBD1. CDR3 size: 14 residues. The germline V gene encodes CDR1 KGHSH and CDR2 LQKENI. V was pared by 6 bases and J by 7 bases, with 6 bases of the junction left unmatched. Written as DNA, the CDR3 is TGTGCCAGCTCGCATGACAGGGTAAATTCACCCCTCCACTTT. Protein: CASSHDRVNSPLHF.

This clonotype showed up many times. The chain links TRBV6-5 to TRBJ2-3, with D perhaps TRBD2 (5 bases). The CDR3 runs 14 residues. Per the germline V gene, CDR1 is MNHEY and CDR2 is SVGAGI. With 6 bases removed from V and 5 bases from J, the gap between germline ends came to 15 bases. The CDR3 bases are TGTGCCAGCAGGTATTCCGCCGGGGAAGATACGCAGTATTTT. It specifies CASRYSAGEDTQYF.